Described below is a single T cell receptor beta chain sequence and its context. The antigen remains undetermined. Clones were read by immunoSEQ multiplex PCR, and TCRdb kept only the in-frame ones, dropping some. Found here are about 120,000 clones, roughly 90% of them singletons; the top ten hold approximately 4.9%. These data are taken from a study of T cell responses to AZD1222 COVID-19 vaccine. Whole-study results and caveats: Baseline testing showed seropositivity in only six AZD1222 recipients. Repertoires in all cases were sampled only once the peak T cell response had passed. Two AZD1222 administrations were followed by greater Spike-specific TCR breadth and depth.

Germline V CDR1 and CDR2: MNHEY, SVGEGT. The CDR3 length is 11 residues. The germline V and J ends were trimmed by 4 bases and 4 bases, with 3 bases remaining between them. The source material was peripheral blood, sampled on day 0 of AZD1222 vaccination. This chain links TRBV6-2 or TRBV6-3 with TRBJ2-3; no clear D. The sequence was collected from an adult in good health. CDR3 residues: CASSFPDTQYF. As DNA, the CDR3 is TGTGCCAGCAGTTTCCCAGATACGCAGTATTTT.